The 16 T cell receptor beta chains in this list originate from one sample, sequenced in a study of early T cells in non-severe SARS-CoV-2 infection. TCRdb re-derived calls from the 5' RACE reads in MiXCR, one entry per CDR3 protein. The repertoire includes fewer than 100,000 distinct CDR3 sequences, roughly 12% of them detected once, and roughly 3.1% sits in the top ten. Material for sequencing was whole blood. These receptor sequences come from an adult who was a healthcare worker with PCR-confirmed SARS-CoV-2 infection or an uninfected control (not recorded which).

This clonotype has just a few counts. The CDR3 DNA follows: TGTGCCAGCAGCACCGACAGTAGGATACACGAGCAGTACTTC. Translated: CASSTDSRIHEQYF. The chain couples TRBV5-6 to TRBJ2-7, with D tentatively TRBD1 (5 bases). This CDR3 comprises 14 residues. The V gene's germline CDR1 is SGHDT and CDR2 YYEEEE. The V end lost 4 bases, the J end lost 5 bases, and 16 bases lay between the germline ends.

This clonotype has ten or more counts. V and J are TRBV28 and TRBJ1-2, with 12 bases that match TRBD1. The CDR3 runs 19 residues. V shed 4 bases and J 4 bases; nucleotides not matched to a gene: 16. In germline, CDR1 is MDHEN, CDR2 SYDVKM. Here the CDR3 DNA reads TGTGCCAGCAGTTCGGGAGGGACAGGGGGCGCCAAAACCTTCTATGGCTACACCTTC. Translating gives CASSSGGTGGAKTFYGYTF.

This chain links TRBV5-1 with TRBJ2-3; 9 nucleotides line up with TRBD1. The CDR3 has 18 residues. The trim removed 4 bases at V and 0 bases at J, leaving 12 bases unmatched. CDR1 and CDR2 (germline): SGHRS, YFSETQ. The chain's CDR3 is CASSQGQGRPPSTDTQYF. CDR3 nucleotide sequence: TGCGCCAGCAGCCAGGGACAGGGTCGCCCCCCTAGCACAGATACGCAGTATTTT.

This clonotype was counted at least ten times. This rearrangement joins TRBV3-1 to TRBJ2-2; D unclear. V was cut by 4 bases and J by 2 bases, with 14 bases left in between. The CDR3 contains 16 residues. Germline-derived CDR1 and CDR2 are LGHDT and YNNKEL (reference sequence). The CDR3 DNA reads TGTGCCAGCAGCCCCTCTTGGCTAGATAACACCGGGGAGCTGTTTTTT. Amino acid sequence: CASSPSWLDNTGELFF.

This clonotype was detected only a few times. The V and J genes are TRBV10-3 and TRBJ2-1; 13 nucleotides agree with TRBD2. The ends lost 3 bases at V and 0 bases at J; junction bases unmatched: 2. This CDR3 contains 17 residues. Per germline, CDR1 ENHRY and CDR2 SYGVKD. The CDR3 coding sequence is TGTGCCATCAGTGAATGGACTAGCGGGAGCTCCTACAATGAGCAGTTCTTC. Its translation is CAISEWTSGSSYNEQFF.

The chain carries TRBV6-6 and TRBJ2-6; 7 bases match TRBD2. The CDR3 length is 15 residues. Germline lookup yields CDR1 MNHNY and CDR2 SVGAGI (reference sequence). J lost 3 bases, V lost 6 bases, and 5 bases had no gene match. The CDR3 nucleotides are TGTGCCAGCAGAGCCTGGGAGGGTGGGGCCAACGTCCTGACTTTC. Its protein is CASRAWEGGANVLTF.

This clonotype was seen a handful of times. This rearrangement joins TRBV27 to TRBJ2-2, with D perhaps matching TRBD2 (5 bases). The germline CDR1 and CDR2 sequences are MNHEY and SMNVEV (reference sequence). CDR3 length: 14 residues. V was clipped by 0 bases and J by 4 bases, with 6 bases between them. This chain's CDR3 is CASSLSAGTGELFF. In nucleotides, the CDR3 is TGTGCCAGCAGTTTATCGGCGGGCACCGGGGAGCTGTTTTTT.

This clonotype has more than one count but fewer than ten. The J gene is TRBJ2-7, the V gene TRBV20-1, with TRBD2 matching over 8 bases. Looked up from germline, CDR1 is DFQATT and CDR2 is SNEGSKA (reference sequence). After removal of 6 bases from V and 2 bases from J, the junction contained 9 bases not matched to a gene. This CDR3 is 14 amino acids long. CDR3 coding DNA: TGCAGTGCGGAGAAGCGGGAGAGTGCCTACGAGCAGTACTTC. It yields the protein CSAEKRESAYEQYF.

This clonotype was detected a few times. The CDR3 loop is CASSSRTTGELFF. The CDR3 region has the DNA TGTGCCAGCAGCTCTCGGACAACCGGGGAGCTGTTTTTT. The chain has TRBV7-2 and TRBJ2-2; D is possibly TRBD1 (5 bases). The CDR3 contains 13 residues. V lost 4 bases, J lost 5 bases, and 8 bases lay in between. Germline V CDR1 and CDR2: SGHTA, FQGNSA.

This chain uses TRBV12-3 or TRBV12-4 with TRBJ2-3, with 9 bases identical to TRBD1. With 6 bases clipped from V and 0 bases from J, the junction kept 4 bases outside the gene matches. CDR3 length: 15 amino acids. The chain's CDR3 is CASSPGQGSTDTQYF. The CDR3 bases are TGTGCCAGCAGCCCAGGACAGGGGAGCACAGATACGCAGTATTTT.

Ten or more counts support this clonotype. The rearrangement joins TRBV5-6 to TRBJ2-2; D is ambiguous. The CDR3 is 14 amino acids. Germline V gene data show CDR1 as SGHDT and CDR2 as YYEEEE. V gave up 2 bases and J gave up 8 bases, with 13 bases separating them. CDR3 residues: CASSFGPFGGELFF. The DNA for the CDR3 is TGTGCCAGCAGCTTCGGCCCTTTTGGGGGGGAGCTGTTTTTT.

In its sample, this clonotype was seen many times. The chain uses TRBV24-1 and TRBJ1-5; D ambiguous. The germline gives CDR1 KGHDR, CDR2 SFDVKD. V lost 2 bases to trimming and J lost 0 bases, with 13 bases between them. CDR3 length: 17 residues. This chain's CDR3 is CATSDSRHPYSNQPQHF. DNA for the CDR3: TGTGCCACCAGTGATTCCCGACATCCGTATAGCAATCAGCCCCAGCATTTT.

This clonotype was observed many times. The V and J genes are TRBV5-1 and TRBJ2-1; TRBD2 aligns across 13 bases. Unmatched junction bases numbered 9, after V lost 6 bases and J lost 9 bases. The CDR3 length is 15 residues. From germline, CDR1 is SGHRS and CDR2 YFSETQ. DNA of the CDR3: TGCGCCAGCAAAGATGGACTAGCGGGAGTTGGTGAGCAGTTCTTC. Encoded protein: CASKDGLAGVGEQFF.

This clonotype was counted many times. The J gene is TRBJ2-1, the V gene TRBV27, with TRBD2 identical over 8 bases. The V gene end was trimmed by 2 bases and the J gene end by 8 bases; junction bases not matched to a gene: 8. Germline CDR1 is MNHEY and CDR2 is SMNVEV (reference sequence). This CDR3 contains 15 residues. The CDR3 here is CASSLGAGGSYEQFF. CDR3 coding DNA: TGTGCCAGCAGTTTAGGGGCGGGAGGAAGCTATGAGCAGTTCTTC.

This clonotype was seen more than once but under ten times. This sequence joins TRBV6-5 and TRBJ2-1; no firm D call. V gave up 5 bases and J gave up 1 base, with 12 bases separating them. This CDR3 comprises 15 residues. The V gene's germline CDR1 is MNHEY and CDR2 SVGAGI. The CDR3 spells CASSGAPNSYNEQFF. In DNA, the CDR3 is TGTGCCAGCAGTGGAGCGCCGAATTCCTACAATGAGCAGTTCTTC.

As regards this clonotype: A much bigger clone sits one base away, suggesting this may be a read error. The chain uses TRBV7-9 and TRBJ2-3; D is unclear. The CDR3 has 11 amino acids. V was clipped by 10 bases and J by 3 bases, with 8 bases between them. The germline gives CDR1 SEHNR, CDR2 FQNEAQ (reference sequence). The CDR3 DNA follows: TGTGCCAACGAAGAGACAGATACGCAGTATTTT. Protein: CANEETDTQYF.